These 3 T cell receptor beta chains were all obtained from the same sample, sequenced in a study of T-cell reconstitution after alpha-beta-depleted transplantation in children. Unique molecular identifiers tagged the TCRbeta library. TCRdb re-analysed the PCR reads in MiXCR, keeping a single row per CDR3 protein. The repertoire holds about half a million distinct CDR3 sequences, around 13% seen once, with around 5.8% in the top ten. The sample here was PBMCs from the stem cell graft donor, taken from the stem cell graft. These receptors all come from a human donor who donated a stem cell graft to a child with combined immunodeficiency.

V and J are TRBV12-3 or TRBV12-4 and TRBJ2-2; D not resolved. The CDR3 runs to 15 residues. V lost 3 bases to trimming and J lost 0 bases, with 8 bases between them. The CDR3: CASSFTATNTGELFF. The DNA for the CDR3 is TGTGCCAGCAGTTTTACGGCTACGAACACCGGGGAGCTGTTTTTT.

This chain connects TRBV5-4 to TRBJ2-1; D call uncertain. V was cut by 0 bases and J by 3 bases, with 10 bases left in between. Germline V lookup: CDR1 SGHNT, CDR2 YYREEE (reference sequence). This CDR3 spans 15 amino acids. The DNA of the CDR3 is TGTGCCAGCAGCTTGGGTCAGGCCGACTACAATGAGCAGTTCTTC. Protein: CASSLGQADYNEQFF.

This clonotype has ten or more counts. The CDR3 region is CASRGTGLSSYEQYF. Written as DNA, the CDR3 is TGTGCCAGCAGGGGGACAGGCCTAAGCTCCTACGAGCAGTACTTC. The V and J genes are TRBV6-2 or TRBV6-3 and TRBJ2-7, with TRBD1 matching over 8 bases. The CDR3 sequence is 15 residues long. From germline, CDR1 is MNHEY and CDR2 SVGEGT. V lost 6 bases to trimming and J lost 0 bases; unmatched junction nucleotides: 7.